The 5 T cell receptor beta chains listed next were all sequenced from one sample in a study of beta chain features in type 1 diabetes. These TCRs' antigens remain unknown. Expressed TCRB transcripts got sequenced, as all isolated RNA was reverse transcribed. Profiled with immunoSEQ multiplex PCR; TCRdb holds only in-frame clones, not every one. Found here are hundreds of thousands of clones, around an eighth of them singletons; the top ten hold approximately 0.02%. The study, taken as a whole, reports: Type 1 diabetes patients had moderately but significantly shorter TCRB CDR3s in all four CD4+ subsets.

Material for sequencing was naive CD4+ T cells from blood. These receptors all stem from a man younger than 35 with type 1 diabetes.

This clone was observed a few times. The gene calls are TRBV9 and TRBJ1-1; D is unclear. V lost 4 bases and J lost 2, with 15 bases in between. The V gene's germline CDR1 is SGDLS and CDR2 YYNGEE. CDR3 size: 15 residues. CDR3 residues: CASSIGPDLNTEAFF. The CDR3 coding sequence is TGTGCCAGCAGCATCGGACCGGATTTAAACACTGAAGCTTTCTTT.

This clone appeared a few times. This rearrangement joins TRBV6-1 to TRBJ2-1, with 9 bases matching TRBD2. In germline, CDR1 is MNHNS, CDR2 SASEGT. This CDR3 has 14 residues. Germline trimming cut 10 bases from V and 0 bases from J; bases unmatched to any gene: 4. The chain's CDR3 is CATLSGSSYNEQFF. DNA for the CDR3: TGTGCCACTCTTAGCGGGAGCTCCTACAATGAGCAGTTCTTC.

This clone was counted only a few times. V is TRBV14 and J is TRBJ2-1, with D tentatively TRBD2 (6 bases). The germline V and J ends were trimmed by 0 bases and 9 bases, with 18 bases remaining between them. The CDR3 runs 16 residues. Germline CDR1 SGHDN, CDR2 FVKESK. The CDR3 loop reads CASSQDLSTSRLEQFF. The CDR3 DNA reads as TGTGCCAGCAGCCAAGATCTTAGCACTAGCCGGCTTGAGCAGTTCTTC. The whole variable domain, filled in from reference TRBV14 and TRBJ2-1, reads EAGVTQFPSHSVIEKGQTVTLRCDPISGHDNLYWYRRVMGKEIKFLLHFVKESKQDESGMPNNRFLAERTGGTYSTLKVQPAELEDSGVYFCASSQDLSTSRLEQFFGPGTRLTVL.

The rearrangement joins TRBV28 to TRBJ2-3; either TRBD1 or TRBD2 may fit D (5 bases each). The CDR3 has 17 amino acids. Trimming took off 1 base at V and 6 bases at J, with 20 bases between the two ends. The germline gives CDR1 MDHEN, CDR2 SYDVKM. CDR3 region: CASSLSSGATLGDTQYF. The CDR3 DNA reads as TGTGCCAGCAGTTTATCGTCCGGGGCCACTTTGGGGGATACGCAGTATTTT.

Note on this clone: This specimen includes other DNA sequences encoding the same CDR3. This rearrangement joins TRBV30 to TRBJ1-5, with a weak D call TRBD1 (5 bases). The V end lost 2 bases, the J end lost 5 bases, and 10 bases lay between the germline ends. CDR1 GTSNPN and CDR2 SVGIG come from the germline V gene (reference sequence). This CDR3 is built from 13 residues. The CDR3 nucleotides read TGTGCCTGGAGTCCCCAAGGGGATCAGCCCCAGCATTTT. Its protein is CAWSPQGDQPQHF.